The 26 T cell receptor beta chains listed next were all sequenced from one sample in a study of OX40 agonist ivuxolimab in advanced cancers. Produced via immunoSEQ multiplex PCR; TCRdb's table is partial and in-frame only. The sample holds around 60,000 clones, 70% to 90% seen once. The specimen was CD4+ or CD8+ T cells sorted from blood, collected in a trial of the OX40 agonist ivuxolimab. These receptors were taken from an adult with an advanced solid tumor such as melanoma, head and neck, liver or kidney cancer.

V usage is TRBV7-9 and J usage is TRBJ1-1; tentative D call: TRBD1 (5 bases). The germline V gene encodes CDR1 SEHNR and CDR2 FQNEAQ (reference sequence). The CDR3 covers 14 residues. Trimming removed 3 bases from V and 4 bases from J, with 12 bases in between. The CDR3 sequence: CASSLGPAVTEAFF. In DNA form, the CDR3 reads TGTGCCAGCAGCTTGGGACCGGCCGTCACTGAAGCTTTCTTT.

This clone was detected once. The V gene is TRBV11-3, the J gene TRBJ2-1; D unresolved. Germline CDR1 and CDR2: SGHNT and YENEEA. Trimming left V 0 bases short and J 0 bases short, with 9 bases between. The CDR3 sequence is 16 residues long. The CDR3 sequence is CASSLDSGGSYNEQFF. As DNA, the CDR3 is TGTGCCAGCAGCTTAGATTCTGGCGGCTCCTACAATGAGCAGTTCTTC.

This rearrangement joins TRBV9 to TRBJ2-2; 13 nucleotides line up with TRBD2. V lost 4 bases, J lost 6 bases, and 12 bases stayed unmatched. Germline CDR1 is SGDLS and CDR2 is YYNGEE. The CDR3 length is 18 residues. The CDR3 sequence: CASSSRTSGRGNPGELFF. The CDR3, as DNA: TGTGCCAGCAGCTCACGGACTAGCGGGAGAGGAAATCCCGGGGAGCTGTTTTTT.

The chain couples TRBV4-2 to TRBJ1-1; the D is unclear. CDR3 length: 13 amino acids. V was shortened by 2 bases and J by 3 bases, with 7 bases between the two germline ends. Per germline, CDR1 LGHNA and CDR2 YNFKEQ. In DNA, the CDR3 is TGTGCCAGCAGCCAAACAGAAGACACTGAAGCTTTCTTT. Encoded protein: CASSQTEDTEAFF.

This CDR3 is CASSGRAPRDEQFF. The DNA of the CDR3 is TGTGCCAGCAGCGGGAGGGCCCCCCGTGATGAGCAGTTCTTC. The chain is built from TRBV13 and TRBJ2-1; 7 positions match TRBD2. Looked up from germline, CDR1 is PRHDT and CDR2 is FYEKMQ (reference sequence). V gave up 5 bases and J gave up 8 bases; unmatched junction bases: 9. CDR3 length: 14 residues.

This chain joins TRBV15 and TRBJ2-6; D is undetermined. Germline CDR1 is LNHNV and CDR2 is YYDKDF (reference sequence). V lost 0 bases and J 0 bases, leaving 9 bases between the germline ends. The CDR3 runs 17 residues. CDR3 nucleotides: TGTGCCACCAGCAGAGAGGAGACAATCTCTGGGGCCAACGTCCTGACTTTC. This gives the protein CATSREETISGANVLTF.

J is TRBJ2-2 and V is TRBV27; 10 bases match TRBD2. CDR1 and CDR2 (germline): MNHEY, SMNVEV (reference sequence). Unmatched junction bases numbered 8, after V lost 9 bases and J lost 1 base. CDR3 length: 16 amino acids. The CDR3 region has the DNA TGTGCCAGTATACCTCTAGCGGGAGAGAACACCGGGGAGCTGTTTTTT. Its protein product is CASIPLAGENTGELFF.

V is TRBV11-3 and J is TRBJ2-5; D gene uncertain. Germline values: CDR1 SGHNT, CDR2 YENEEA. The CDR3 runs 15 residues. Trimming took off 1 base at V and 1 base at J, with 10 bases between the two ends. The CDR3 region has the DNA TGTGCCAGCAGCTTAGGTGCACAGATCCAAGAGACCCAGTACTTC. Amino acids: CASSLGAQIQETQYF.

J is TRBJ2-1 and V is TRBV19; no reliable D call. CDR3 length equals 15 residues. The ends were cut back, 5 bases at V and 5 bases at J, with 16 bases in the middle. Germline CDR1 LNHDA, CDR2 SQIVND (reference sequence). The CDR3 spells CASSPNLVVHNEQFF. The CDR3 coding sequence is TGTGCCAGTAGTCCCAACCTAGTCGTCCACAATGAGCAGTTCTTC.

V and J are TRBV5-6 and TRBJ2-7; D is perhaps TRBD2 (6 bases). Germline CDR1 and CDR2: SGHDT and YYEEEE. Between the trimmed V and J ends, which lost 4 bases and 2 bases, there was a span of 16 bases. There are 15 residues in the CDR3. DNA for the CDR3: TGTGCCAGCAGCCTGTATAGTAGCGGTCCCTACGAGCAGTACTTC. It encodes CASSLYSSGPYEQYF.

This chain joins TRBV19 and TRBJ2-3; no clear D gene. V lost 5 bases to trimming and J lost 0 bases, with 9 bases between them. Germline V CDR1 and CDR2: LNHDA, SQIVND (reference sequence). This CDR3 has 14 residues. The chain's CDR3 is CASSSPWSTDTQYF. The CDR3 coding sequence is TGTGCCAGTAGTTCCCCGTGGAGCACAGATACGCAGTATTTT.

This clone was seen only once. This chain uses TRBV5-5 with TRBJ1-1, with D unclear. The CDR3 length is 12 residues. Germline CDR1 and CDR2: SGHKS and YYEKEE (reference sequence). V lost 3 bases, J lost 6 bases, and 9 bases lay in between. The CDR3 bases are TGTGCCAGCAGCTATATTATTGCTGAAGCTTTCTTT. It encodes CASSYIIAEAFF. Filled out from reference TRBV5-5 and TRBJ1-1, the complete variable domain reads DAGVTQSPTHLIKTRGQQVTLRCSPISGHKSVSWYQQVLGQGPQFIFQYYEKEERGRGNFPDRFSARQFPNYSSELNVNALLLGDSALYLCASSYIIAEAFFGQGTRLTVV.

The rearrangement links TRBV25-1 to TRBJ1-5; TRBD1 aligns across 7 bases. V lost 4 bases to trimming and J lost 5 bases; unmatched junction nucleotides: 5. CDR3 size: 14 residues. Germline V gene lookup returns CDR1 MGHDK and CDR2 SYGVNS. The CDR3 coding sequence is TGTGCCAGCAGTGCTTGGGACAGTGATCAGCCCCAGCATTTT. It translates to CASSAWDSDQPQHF.

This chain connects TRBV19 to TRBJ2-1; no definite D call. Germline loops: CDR1 LNHDA, CDR2 SQIVND (reference sequence). Between the trimmed V and J ends, which lost 5 bases and 4 bases, there was a span of 12 bases. This CDR3 has 14 residues. This CDR3 reads CASSVQIQYNEQFF. CDR3 sequence (DNA): TGTGCCAGTAGTGTACAGATCCAATACAATGAGCAGTTCTTC.

The chain couples TRBV27 to TRBJ2-2, with D tentatively TRBD1 or TRBD2 (5 bases each). Per the germline V gene, CDR1 is MNHEY and CDR2 is SMNVEV (reference sequence). V was clipped by 5 bases and J by 5 bases, with 9 bases between them. This CDR3 region has 13 residues. CDR3: CASSLGVTGELFF. The CDR3 nucleotides are TGTGCCAGCAGTCTGGGGGTGACCGGGGAGCTGTTTTTT.

This clone was counted only a few times. Other DNA variants within this sample encode the same CDR3. The chain uses TRBV19 and TRBJ1-5; D is possibly TRBD1 (5 bases). Per germline, CDR1 LNHDA and CDR2 SQIVND (reference sequence). This CDR3 contains 14 residues. V lost 5 bases and J lost 3, with 11 bases in between. CDR3 protein: CASSSDRNNQPQHF. The CDR3 coding sequence is TGTGCCAGTAGTTCCGACAGAAACAATCAGCCCCAGCATTTT.

The sample holds one count of this clone. The V call is TRBV6-1, the J call TRBJ1-2; D call uncertain. This CDR3 has 12 residues. Per germline, CDR1 MNHNS and CDR2 SASEGT. The germline V and J ends were trimmed by 4 bases and 1 base, with 4 bases remaining between them. CDR3 sequence (DNA): TGTGCCAGCAGTGGAAGTAACTATGGCTACACCTTC. It is translated as CASSGSNYGYTF.

V is TRBV28 and J is TRBJ2-3, with D uncertain. The CDR3 runs to 13 residues. V was trimmed by 7 bases and J by 0 bases, leaving 8 bases between them. Germline V CDR1 and CDR2: MDHEN, SYDVKM. The CDR3 sequence: CASKDWSTDTQYF. CDR3 DNA sequence: TGTGCCAGCAAGGATTGGAGCACAGATACGCAGTATTTT. The full variable domain, its missing parts supplied by reference TRBV28 and TRBJ2-3, is DVKVTQSSRYLVKRTGEKVFLECVQDMDHENMFWYRQDPGLGLRLIYFSYDVKMKEKGDIPEGYSVSREKKERFSLILESASTNQTSMYLCASKDWSTDTQYFGPGTRLTVL.

The chain uses TRBV18 and TRBJ2-1; D may be TRBD1 or TRBD2 (5 bases each). Germline V lookup: CDR1 KGHSH, CDR2 LQKENI. Trimming left V 5 bases short and J 5 bases short, with 16 bases between. CDR3 length: 15 residues. The chain's CDR3 is CASSMGRTLNNEQFF. CDR3 DNA sequence: TGTGCCAGCTCAATGGGACGGACCCTCAACAATGAGCAGTTCTTC.

The V call is TRBV4-3, the J call TRBJ2-1; possibly TRBD2 for D (6 bases). The V end was cut by 0 bases, the J end by 0 bases, with 18 bases between. Germline CDR1 LGHNA, CDR2 YSLEER. The length of the CDR3 is 19 residues. The CDR3 sequence is CASSQDHVGGPSSYNEQFF. As DNA, the CDR3 is TGCGCCAGCAGCCAAGATCATGTGGGAGGACCTAGCTCCTACAATGAGCAGTTCTTC.

This chain joins TRBV7-9 and TRBJ1-3, with unresolved D. Between the trimmed V and J ends, which lost 5 bases and 7 bases, there was a span of 15 bases. The CDR3 consists of 14 residues. Germline CDR1 SEHNR, CDR2 FQNEAQ (reference sequence). The CDR3 DNA is TGTGCCAGCAGCCCCGGAGAGGGTTTTAACACCATATATTTT. It codes for CASSPGEGFNTIYF.

CDR3 coding DNA: TGTGCCAGCAGCTTTCCCGGGACAGGAGATGAAAAACTGTTTTTT. Its protein is CASSFPGTGDEKLFF. The chain combines TRBV7-9 with TRBJ1-4, with 8 bases matching TRBD1. The CDR3 has 15 residues. The germline V gene has CDR1 SEHNR and CDR2 FQNEAQ (reference sequence). The junction had 6 bases not matched to a gene; V was cut back by 3 bases and J by 6 bases. The full variable domain, in which reference TRBV7-9 and TRBJ1-4 provide the parts outside the CDR3, is DTGVSQNPRHKITKRGQNVTFRCDPISEHNRLYWYRQTLGQGPEFLTYFQNEAQLEKSRLLSDRFSAERPKGSFSTLEIQRTEQGDSAMYLCASSFPGTGDEKLFFGSGTQLSVL.

The chain has TRBV4-3 and TRBJ1-3, with D perhaps TRBD1 (5 bases). CDR1 LGHNA and CDR2 YSLEER come from the germline V gene. CDR3 length equals 17 residues. V was cut by 0 bases and J by 4 bases, with 16 bases left in between. The CDR3 nucleotides are TGCGCCAGCAGCCAAGATGCGGAGGCAGGGTACGGAAACACCATATATTTT. Translating gives CASSQDAEAGYGNTIYF.

J is TRBJ1-2 and V is TRBV7-9; possible D gene TRBD1, 5 bases. Germline CDR1 reads SEHNR; CDR2 reads FQNEAQ (reference sequence). This CDR3 has 14 amino acids. Trimming cost V 1 base and J 4 bases, with 10 bases left between them. The CDR3 bases are TGTGCCAGCAGCTTAGAGGGACCCTTCTATGGCTACACCTTC. Translating gives CASSLEGPFYGYTF.

This clone was detected only a few times. This chain joins TRBV25-1 and TRBJ1-1; 10 bases agree with TRBD1. Per the germline V gene, CDR1 is MGHDK and CDR2 is SYGVNS. The CDR3 loop spans 16 amino acids. Trimming removed 4 bases from V and 2 bases from J; junction bases left unmatched: 7. The CDR3, as DNA: TGTGCCAGCAGTGCCTGGGGGACAGGGGCCAACACTGAAGCTTTCTTT. The encoded protein is CASSAWGTGANTEAFF.

CDR3 sequence: CASSAPTSGSDYEQYF. The CDR3, as DNA: TGTGCCAGCAGCGCCCCTACTAGCGGGAGTGACTACGAGCAGTACTTC. J is TRBJ2-7 and V is TRBV5-4; the match to TRBD2 covers 11 bases. The CDR3 length is 16 residues. Germline loops: CDR1 SGHNT, CDR2 YYREEE (reference sequence). Trimming cost V 4 bases and J 3 bases; bases outside gene matches: 9.